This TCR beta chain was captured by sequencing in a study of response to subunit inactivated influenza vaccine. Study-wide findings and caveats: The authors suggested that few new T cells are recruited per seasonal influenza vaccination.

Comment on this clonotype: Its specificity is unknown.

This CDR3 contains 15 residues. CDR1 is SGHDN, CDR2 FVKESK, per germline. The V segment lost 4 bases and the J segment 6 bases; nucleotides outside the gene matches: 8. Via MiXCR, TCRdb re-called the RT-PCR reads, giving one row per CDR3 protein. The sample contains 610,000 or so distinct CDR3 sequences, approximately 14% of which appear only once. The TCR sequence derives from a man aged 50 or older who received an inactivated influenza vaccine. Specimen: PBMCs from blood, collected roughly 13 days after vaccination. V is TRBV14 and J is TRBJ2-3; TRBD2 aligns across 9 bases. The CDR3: CASSPGVTSGDTQYF. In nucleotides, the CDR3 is TGTGCCAGCAGCCCAGGGGTCACTAGCGGGGATACGCAGTATTTT.